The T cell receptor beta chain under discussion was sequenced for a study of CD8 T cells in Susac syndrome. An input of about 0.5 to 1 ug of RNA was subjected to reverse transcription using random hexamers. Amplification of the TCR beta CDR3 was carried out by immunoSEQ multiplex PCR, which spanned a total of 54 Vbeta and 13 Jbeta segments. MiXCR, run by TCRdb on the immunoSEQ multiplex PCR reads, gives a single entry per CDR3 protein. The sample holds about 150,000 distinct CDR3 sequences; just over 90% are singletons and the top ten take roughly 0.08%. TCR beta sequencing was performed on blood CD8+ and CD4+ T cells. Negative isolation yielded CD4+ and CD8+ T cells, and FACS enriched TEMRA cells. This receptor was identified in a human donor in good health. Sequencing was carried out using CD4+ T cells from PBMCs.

The CDR3 region has the DNA TGCGCCAGCAGCACCGGGACAGGGGATGGCTACACCTTC. Its translation: CASSTGTGDGYTF. V usage is TRBV4-3 and J usage is TRBJ1-2, with 10 bases aligning to TRBD1. J was trimmed by 6 bases and V by 5 bases; bases with no gene match: 3. Per germline, CDR1 LGHNA and CDR2 YSLEER. The CDR3 runs 13 residues.